The rows below give T cell receptor beta chains drawn from one sample of a study of chemoradiotherapy in HPV16-positive cancers. TCRdb's table, derived via immunoSEQ multiplex PCR, lists solely in-frame clones and lacks some. The sample lists approximately 32,000 clones, around three quarters occurring once. The sequenced sample was blood, obtained from a patient who underwent chemoradiotherapy. The origin of the receptors is a human donor with HPV-associated anogenital cancer. CDR3s include the opening cysteine and the closing phenylalanine or tryptophan. A D gene is named only where the DNA matches it firmly. Clone sizes are given selectively: once, few, many, or a class where the clone is expanded.

V: TRBV5-1; J: TRBJ2-1; D: .; size: .; CDR3: CASSLKGIHSEQFF; DNA: TGCGCCAGCAGCTTAAAGGGGATTCACAGTGAGCAGTTCTTC
V: TRBV19; J: TRBJ1-1; D: .; size: .; CDR3: CASSIREVNTEAFF; DNA: TGTGCCAGTAGTATCCGGGAGGTGAACACTGAAGCTTTCTTT
V: TRBV27; J: TRBJ2-2; D: .; size: .; CDR3: CASSLSGEYTGELFF; DNA: TGTGCCAGCAGTTTATCCGGGGAATACACCGGGGAGCTGTTTTTT
V: TRBV10-1; J: TRBJ2-1; D: .; size: few; CDR3: CASSEFGDEQFF; DNA: TGCGCCAGCAGTGAGTTCGGCGATGAGCAGTTCTTC
V: TRBV14; J: TRBJ1-2; D: TRBD1; size: .; CDR3: CASSLRDREYYGYTF; DNA: TGTGCCAGCAGCCTTCGGGACAGGGAGTACTATGGCTACACCTTC
V: TRBV9; J: TRBJ2-3; D: .; size: .; CDR3: CASSVSLTGTTDTQYF; DNA: TGTGCCAGCAGCGTATCTCTCACAGGGACCACAGATACGCAGTATTTT
V: TRBV2; J: TRBJ1-1; D: TRBD1; size: .; CDR3: CASRRQGTLNTEAFF; DNA: TGTGCCAGCAGGCGACAGGGTACCTTGAACACTGAAGCTTTCTTT
V: TRBV5-1; J: TRBJ2-4; D: .; size: .; CDR3: CASSRGDRRAKNIQYF; DNA: TGCGCCAGCAGCAGAGGGGACCGCCGAGCCAAAAACATTCAGTACTTC
V: TRBV9; J: TRBJ2-3; D: .; size: .; CDR3: CASSAGMGTDTQYF; DNA: TGTGCCAGCAGCGCCGGGATGGGCACAGATACGCAGTATTTT
V: TRBV30; J: TRBJ2-5; D: TRBD1; size: .; CDR3: CAWSLSGGPETQYF; DNA: TGTGCCTGGAGTCTTTCAGGGGGCCCAGAGACCCAGTACTTC
V: TRBV7-3; J: TRBJ2-3; D: TRBD2; size: .; CDR3: CASSTGLAGPTLGTQYF; DNA: TGTGCCAGCAGCACCGGTCTAGCGGGGCCGACTCTCGGTACGCAGTATTTT
V: TRBV27; J: TRBJ1-5; D: .; size: .; CDR3: CASSLGGGSIQPQHF; DNA: TGTGCCAGCAGTTTAGGGGGTGGTTCAATTCAGCCCCAGCATTTT
V: TRBV7-2; J: TRBJ1-1; D: .; size: once; CDR3: CASSLAGGRLNTEAFF; DNA: TGTGCCAGCAGCTTAGCGGGGGGACGGCTGAACACTGAAGCTTTCTTT
V: TRBV7-6; J: TRBJ2-3; D: TRBD1; size: .; CDR3: CASSLIQGVWDTQYF; DNA: TGTGCCAGCAGCTTAATCCAGGGGGTTTGGGATACGCAGTATTTT
V: TRBV7-2; J: TRBJ2-6; D: .; size: .; CDR3: CASSLGGGGANVLTF; DNA: TGTGCCAGCAGCTTAGGGGGAGGTGGGGCCAACGTCCTGACTTTC
V: TRBV27; J: TRBJ2-1; D: TRBD1; size: .; CDR3: CASSFNRGRGNEQFF; DNA: TGTGCCAGCAGTTTTAACAGGGGAAGGGGCAATGAGCAGTTCTTC
V: TRBV10-2; J: TRBJ1-5; D: .; size: .; CDR3: CASSDEGLGNQPQHF; DNA: TGCGCCAGCAGTGATGAGGGATTGGGGAATCAGCCCCAGCATTTT
V: TRBV7-9; J: TRBJ2-4; D: .; size: .; CDR3: CASSPTRDIQYF; DNA: TGTGCCAGCAGCCCGACCCGGGACATTCAGTACTTC
V: TRBV10-3; J: TRBJ2-7; D: .; size: .; CDR3: CAIRSDDSYEQYF; DNA: TGTGCCATCAGGTCGGACGACTCCTACGAGCAGTACTTC
V: TRBV11-2; J: TRBJ2-3; D: TRBD2; size: .; CDR3: CASSSGAGSGDTQYF; DNA: TGTGCCAGCAGTTCAGGAGCGGGGAGCGGAGATACGCAGTATTTT
V: TRBV10-3; J: TRBJ1-6; D: .; size: few; CDR3: CATGGDYSPLHF; DNA: TGTGCCACCGGGGGGGACTATTCACCCCTCCACTTT
V: TRBV7-6; J: TRBJ2-7; D: .; size: .; CDR3: CASSLAGRPYEQYF; DNA: TGTGCCAGCAGCTTGGCGGGGAGACCCTACGAGCAGTACTTC
V: TRBV10-3; J: TRBJ2-7; D: TRBD2; size: few; CDR3: CAISAQVGGGIYEQYF; DNA: TGTGCCATCAGTGCCCAGGTTGGCGGGGGGATCTACGAGCAGTACTTC
V: TRBV5-4; J: TRBJ2-3; D: .; size: .; CDR3: CASSFTKPGPDTQYF; DNA: TGTGCCAGCAGCTTTACTAAGCCCGGGCCAGATACGCAGTATTTT
V: TRBV2; J: TRBJ2-2; D: .; size: .; CDR3: CASNQGVGELFF; DNA: TGTGCCAGCAACCAAGGGGTGGGGGAGCTGTTTTTT
V: TRBV5-5; J: TRBJ2-7; D: .; size: .; CDR3: CASSLGQLSSYEQYF; DNA: TGTGCCAGCAGCTTGGGTCAGTTGAGCTCCTACGAGCAGTACTTC
V: TRBV5-1; J: TRBJ2-5; D: .; size: .; CDR3: CASSLARETQYF; DNA: TGCGCCAGCAGCTTGGCCCGCGAGACCCAGTACTTC
V: TRBV5-1; J: TRBJ1-6; D: .; size: .; CDR3: CASGRAAGNNSPLHF; DNA: TGCGCCAGCGGGCGGGCGGCAGGGAATAATTCACCCCTCCACTTT
V: TRBV5-1; J: TRBJ2-5; D: .; size: .; CDR3: CALGKGEEETQYF; DNA: TGCGCCTTAGGAAAGGGGGAGGAAGAGACCCAGTACTTC
V: TRBV5-1; J: TRBJ1-2; D: .; size: .; CDR3: CASSLTAPDYGYTF; DNA: TGCGCCAGCAGCTTGACAGCCCCAGACTATGGCTACACCTTC
V: TRBV5-8; J: TRBJ1-5; D: .; size: .; CDR3: CASSLVGTAGYSNQPQHF; DNA: TGTGCCAGCAGCTTGGTTGGGACGGCTGGTTATAGCAATCAGCCCCAGCATTTT
V: TRBV5-1; J: TRBJ2-3; D: TRBD2; size: .; CDR3: CASATGGGGPVDTQYF; DNA: TGCGCCAGCGCGACCGGGGGCGGGGGGCCCGTAGATACGCAGTATTTT
V: TRBV15; J: TRBJ1-2; D: .; size: few; CDR3: CATSRDHRGYTF; DNA: TGTGCCACCAGCAGAGATCACCGAGGCTACACCTTC
V: TRBV9; J: TRBJ1-5; D: .; size: .; CDR3: CASSVGRGNQPQHF; DNA: TGTGCCAGCAGCGTAGGGAGAGGCAATCAGCCCCAGCATTTT
V: TRBV30; J: TRBJ2-2; D: .; size: .; CDR3: CAWRFGLGSTGELFF; DNA: TGTGCCTGGAGGTTTGGTTTGGGCAGCACCGGGGAGCTGTTTTTT
V: TRBV5-1; J: TRBJ2-5; D: TRBD2; size: .; CDR3: CASSLSGTQETQYF; DNA: TGCGCCAGCAGCTTGAGCGGGACCCAAGAGACCCAGTACTTC
V: TRBV29-1; J: TRBJ2-7; D: TRBD2; size: .; CDR3: CSVGTSGGLYEQYF; DNA: TGCAGCGTTGGGACTAGCGGGGGCCTCTACGAGCAGTACTTC
V: TRBV19; J: TRBJ1-4; D: .; size: .; CDR3: CASSIGAQGNEKLFF; DNA: TGTGCCAGTAGTATAGGGGCACAGGGAAATGAAAAACTGTTTTTT
V: TRBV25-1; J: TRBJ1-5; D: .; size: once; CDR3: CASSESRGNQPQHF; DNA: TGTGCCAGCAGTGAATCCCGGGGTAATCAGCCCCAGCATTTT
V: TRBV6-1; J: TRBJ2-7; D: .; size: .; CDR3: CANGRDRYEQYF; DNA: TGTGCCAACGGCAGGGATAGGTACGAGCAGTACTTC
V: TRBV19; J: TRBJ1-4; D: TRBD1; size: .; CDR3: CASSRQGAVGEKLFF; DNA: TGTGCCAGTAGTAGGCAGGGGGCGGTTGGTGAAAAACTGTTTTTT
V: TRBV7-2; J: TRBJ2-5; D: TRBD2; size: .; CDR3: CASNERGGRETQYF; DNA: TGTGCCAGCAACGAGCGGGGGGGGAGGGAGACCCAGTACTTC
V: TRBV6-6; J: TRBJ1-1; D: .; size: once; CDR3: CASSGSSNTEAFF; DNA: TGTGCCAGCTCAGGAAGCTCGAACACTGAAGCTTTCTTT
V: TRBV30; J: TRBJ1-2; D: .; size: .; CDR3: CAWSVQAYGYTF; DNA: TGTGCCTGGAGTGTACAGGCGTATGGCTACACCTTC
V: TRBV7-9; J: TRBJ2-1; D: .; size: .; CDR3: CASSLGLGAYRDSYNEQFF; DNA: TGTGCCAGCAGCTTAGGGCTGGGGGCCTATCGGGACTCCTACAATGAGCAGTTCTTC
V: TRBV30; J: TRBJ2-7; D: .; size: .; CDR3: CAWSKAAITYEQYF; DNA: TGTGCCTGGAGTAAGGCAGCCATAACCTACGAGCAGTACTTC
V: TRBV7-9; J: TRBJ2-7; D: TRBD1; size: once; CDR3: CASSFTPDRRTYEQYF; DNA: TGTGCCAGCAGCTTTACCCCGGACAGGAGAACCTACGAGCAGTACTTC